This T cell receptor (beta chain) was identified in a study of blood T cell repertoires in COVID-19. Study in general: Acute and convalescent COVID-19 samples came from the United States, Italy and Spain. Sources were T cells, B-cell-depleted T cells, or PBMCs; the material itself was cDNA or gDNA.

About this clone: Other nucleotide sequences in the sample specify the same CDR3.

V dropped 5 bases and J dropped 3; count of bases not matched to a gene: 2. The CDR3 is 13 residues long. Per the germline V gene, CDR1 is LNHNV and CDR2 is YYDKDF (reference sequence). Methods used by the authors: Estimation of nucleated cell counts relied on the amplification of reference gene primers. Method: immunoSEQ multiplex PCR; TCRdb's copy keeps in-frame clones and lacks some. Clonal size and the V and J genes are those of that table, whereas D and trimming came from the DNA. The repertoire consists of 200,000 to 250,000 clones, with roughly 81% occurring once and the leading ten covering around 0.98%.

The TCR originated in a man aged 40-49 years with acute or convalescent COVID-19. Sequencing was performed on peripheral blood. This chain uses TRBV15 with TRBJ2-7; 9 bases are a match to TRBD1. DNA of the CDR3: TGTGCCACCAGCCGGGACAGGGTCTACGAGCAGTACTTC. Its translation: CATSRDRVYEQYF.